One sample yielded the 17 T cell receptor beta chains listed below, sequenced in a study of identical twins. TCRdb called the 5' RACE reads again in MiXCR, with one record for every CDR3 protein. The sample lists around 240,000 distinct CDR3 sequences, approximately 7% seen once, with roughly 3.7% in the top ten. The same data also contributed to another study, on yellow fever vaccine responses in identical twins.

The sample was memory (CD45RO+) T cells sorted from blood. The receptors stem from a woman between 18 and 29 years old in good health.

This clonotype has at least ten counts. The CDR3 region is CSADTENTDTQYF. The CDR3 DNA follows: TGCAGTGCGGACACGGAGAACACAGATACGCAGTATTTT. The chain links TRBV20-1 to TRBJ2-3, with D possibly being TRBD1 (5 bases). The CDR3 is 13 amino acids. Per the germline V gene, CDR1 is DFQATT and CDR2 is SNEGSKA (reference sequence). V lost 6 bases and J lost 2, with 12 bases in between.

The chain employs TRBV3-1 and TRBJ2-1; 10 bases fit TRBD1. The germline CDR1 and CDR2 sequences are LGHDT and YNNKEL (reference sequence). V was pared by 7 bases and J by 5 bases, with 8 bases of the junction left unmatched. The CDR3 loop spans 15 amino acids. The CDR3 region is CASTLGQGENNEQFF. In DNA form, the CDR3 reads TGTGCCAGCACCCTCGGACAGGGGGAAAACAATGAGCAGTTCTTC.

This clonotype was recorded at least ten times. This chain links TRBV7-2 with TRBJ1-1; possible D gene TRBD1, 5 bases. Trimming shortened V by 1 base and J by 6 bases, and 9 bases separated the two germline ends. The CDR3 contains 13 residues. Germline CDR1 is SGHTA and CDR2 is FQGNSA. The CDR3 nucleotides read TGTGCCAGCAGCTTAGTAGGCAGGGCTGAAGCTTTCTTT. This gives the protein CASSLVGRAEAFF.

This clonotype was counted between two and nine times. This chain uses TRBV5-1 with TRBJ2-3, with D uncertain. Trimming removed 5 bases from V and 0 bases from J, with 10 bases in between. CDR3 size: 14 residues. Germline-derived CDR1 and CDR2 are SGHRS and YFSETQ. As DNA, the CDR3 is TGCGCCAGCAGGCGGAGCTTAAGCACAGATACGCAGTATTTT. This translates into CASRRSLSTDTQYF.

The sample holds many counts of this clonotype. The V gene is TRBV5-5, the J gene TRBJ2-7; D is unresolved. Germline assignment: CDR1 SGHKS and CDR2 YYEKEE (reference sequence). CDR3 length equals 14 residues. V gave up 1 base and J gave up 0 bases, with 8 bases separating them. The CDR3 loop reads CASSLQMNSYEQYV. Here the CDR3 DNA reads TGTGCCAGCAGCTTGCAGATGAACTCCTACGAGCAGTACGTC.

This clonotype was picked up many times. This sequence joins TRBV12-3 or TRBV12-4 and TRBJ2-7; D is ambiguous. V was shortened by 1 base and J by 7 bases, with 17 bases between the two germline ends. CDR3 size: 15 residues. The CDR3 coding sequence is TGTGCCAGCAGTTTAGGGTCTATCTTGGGGAAGGAGCAGTACTTC. Protein sequence: CASSLGSILGKEQYF.

This clonotype was counted at least ten times. V and J are TRBV20-1 and TRBJ2-7; no reliable D call. The CDR3 totals 14 residues. CDR1 is DFQATT and CDR2 is SNEGSKA in the germline V gene (reference sequence). Trimming pared 1 base from V and 1 base from J, leaving 11 bases between. The CDR3: CSARVLIGSYEQYF. The CDR3 region has the DNA TGCAGTGCTAGAGTGTTGATTGGGTCCTACGAGCAGTACTTC.

About this clonotype itself: A much larger clone lies a single base off, so this may be a read error. The chain couples TRBV20-1 to TRBJ2-3; 8 nucleotides match TRBD2. Germline CDR1 is DFQATT and CDR2 is SNEGSKA (reference sequence). The CDR3 covers 16 residues. The DNA of the CDR3 is TGCTGTGCCCCCAGGGCGGGGGGATTATTCACAGATACGCAGTATTTT. Its translation is CCAPRAGGLFTDTQYF.

This clonotype appeared many times. The J gene is TRBJ2-3, the V gene TRBV2, with TRBD2 matching 7 bases. V shed 4 bases and J 6 bases; nucleotides not matched to a gene: 4. Germline CDR1 SNHLY, CDR2 FYNNEI. The CDR3 runs 13 residues. This CDR3 reads CASSGLATDTQYF. CDR3 nucleotides: TGTGCCAGCAGTGGACTAGCAACGGATACGCAGTATTTT. Full variable domain (missing parts from reference TRBV2 and TRBJ2-3): EPEVTQTPSHQVTQMGQEVILRCVPISNHLYFYWYRQILGQKVEFLVSFYNNEISEKSEIFDDQFSVERPDGSNFTLKIRSTKLEDSAMYFCASSGLATDTQYFGPGTRLTVL.

This clonotype was detected only a few times. The chain is built from TRBV12-3 or TRBV12-4 and TRBJ1-3, with D uncertain. V was shortened by 5 bases and J by 0 bases, with 14 bases between the two germline ends. This CDR3 has 16 residues. CDR3 sequence reads: CASSPGQVSSGNTIYF. The CDR3 DNA reads as TGTGCCAGCAGTCCCGGGCAGGTGAGCTCTGGAAACACCATATATTTT.

The gene calls are TRBV7-9 and TRBJ2-2; D gene ambiguous. The CDR3 covers 14 residues. The V gene's germline CDR1 is SEHNR and CDR2 FQNEAQ (reference sequence). V lost 1 base to trimming and J lost 5 bases, with 8 bases between them. The DNA for the CDR3 is TGTGCCAGCAGCTTAGAAACACTAACCGGGGAGCTGTTTTTT. It codes for CASSLETLTGELFF.

This clonotype was seen many times. This rearrangement joins TRBV12-3 or TRBV12-4 to TRBJ2-7; TRBD2 might be the D (5 bases). The length of the CDR3 is 14 residues. The V and J ends lost 3 bases and 6 bases respectively, with 15 bases between them. The CDR3 spells CASSFSRETFEQYF. The CDR3 region has the DNA TGTGCCAGCAGTTTTAGTCGGGAAACGTTCGAGCAGTACTTC.

Only a few counts were recorded for this clonotype. This clone may be a read error of a much larger clone one base away. This chain connects TRBV4-1 to TRBJ1-6; D is unclear. V was shortened by 3 bases and J by 5 bases, with 11 bases between the two germline ends. The CDR3 is made up of 15 amino acids. The germline V gene encodes CDR1 MGHRA and CDR2 YSYEKL. CDR3 in amino acids: CASSHPRGDNSPLHF. The CDR3 DNA reads as TGCGCCAGCAGCCACCCACGCGGCGATAATTCACCCCTCCACTTT.

This sequence joins TRBV4-1 and TRBJ1-1, with D hard to call. CDR3 size: 17 residues. Trimming pared 3 bases from V and 0 bases from J, leaving 17 bases between. CDR1 MGHRA and CDR2 YSYEKL come from the germline V gene. DNA of the CDR3: TGCGCCAGCAGCCAGGTGAGGGTGACGGGCATGAACACTGAAGCTTTCTTT. As protein: CASSQVRVTGMNTEAFF.

This clonotype was counted only a few times. The V and J genes are TRBV10-2 and TRBJ2-1; D may be TRBD1 (6 bases). The ends were cut back, 7 bases at V and 4 bases at J, with 11 bases in the middle. Germline CDR1 and CDR2: WSHSY and SAAADI. This CDR3 spans 13 amino acids. The CDR3, as DNA: TGCGCCAGCACCCTACAGGGTTACAATGAGCAGTTCTTC. This encodes CASTLQGYNEQFF.

The gene calls are TRBV5-4 and TRBJ2-3; no clear D. V lost 3 bases and J lost 2, with 7 bases in between. From germline, CDR1 is SGHNT and CDR2 YYREEE (reference sequence). CDR3 size: 13 residues. The CDR3 nucleotides read TGTGCCAGCAGCTGGGCTTACACAGATACGCAGTATTTT. Translation gives CASSWAYTDTQYF.

This clonotype has a count of ten or more. V usage is TRBV15 and J usage is TRBJ2-3; D is perhaps TRBD1 or TRBD2 (5 bases each). CDR3 length equals 15 residues. In germline, CDR1 is LNHNV, CDR2 YYDKDF (reference sequence). The V end was cut by 5 bases, the J end by 2 bases, with 14 bases between. CDR3 amino acids: CATSQAGANTDTQYF. CDR3 in DNA: TGTGCCACCAGCCAAGCCGGGGCGAACACAGATACGCAGTATTTT.